The 2 T cell receptor beta chains below come from one sample, sequenced in a study of blood T cell repertoires in COVID-19. The protocol was immunoSEQ multiplex PCR, while the TCRdb copy is restricted to in-frame clones and leaves out a portion. The table includes under 200,000 clones, about nine tenths detected once. Sequenced: peripheral blood. The source is a man aged 18 to 29 with acute or convalescent COVID-19.

This clone showed up just once. The rearrangement links TRBV6-1 to TRBJ2-7; D is undetermined. There are 13 residues in the CDR3. V was cut by 3 bases and J by 2 bases, with 8 bases left in between. Germline values: CDR1 MNHNS, CDR2 SASEGT. CDR3 in DNA: TGTGCCAGCAGTGACCGGGTGACCTACGAGCAGTACTTC. Translated: CASSDRVTYEQYF.

CDR3: CASSLEGTRGNTIYF. The CDR3 DNA is TGTGCCAGCAGTTTAGAAGGTACCAGGGGAAACACCATATATTTT. The chain carries TRBV27 and TRBJ1-3; D is unresolved. Germline CDR1 reads MNHEY; CDR2 reads SMNVEV (reference sequence). The V end was cut by 2 bases, the J end by 4 bases, with 12 bases between. The CDR3 totals 15 residues.